Below are 8 T cell receptor beta chains sequenced from a single sample in a study of post-analysis software for immune sequencing data. Study observations and caveats: TRBV5-6, TRBV5-1 and TRBV20-1 were among several TRBV segments more frequent in patients than controls.

TCR beta libraries were prepared from cDNA with unique molecular identifiers. In TCRdb, the PCR reads were re-called with MiXCR into one record per CDR3 protein. The sample carries 380,000 or so distinct CDR3 sequences, about a third recorded once. No antigen is known for these receptors. Specimen: blood. Receptors were obtained from a girl under 18 with multiple sclerosis.

This chain uses TRBV11-2 with TRBJ1-3; D gene ambiguous. The germline gives CDR1 SGHAT, CDR2 FQNNGV. The CDR3 covers 14 residues. The V end was cut by 7 bases, the J end by 2 bases, with 12 bases between. The CDR3 loop is CASTPGGPGNTIYF. Written as DNA, the CDR3 is TGTGCCAGCACCCCGGGAGGCCCTGGAAACACCATATATTTT.

V is TRBV28 and J is TRBJ1-5; D perhaps matches TRBD1 (6 bases). The germline V gene has CDR1 MDHEN and CDR2 SYDVKM. This CDR3 is built from 16 residues. The V end lost 0 bases, the J end lost 4 bases, and 13 bases lay between the germline ends. CDR3 bases: TGTGCCAGCAGTTTATGGCTAACAGGGCCAAATCAGCCCCAGCATTTT. Translation gives CASSLWLTGPNQPQHF. The entire variable domain, with the rest obtained from reference TRBV28 and TRBJ1-5, is as follows: DVKVTQSSRYLVKRTGEKVFLECVQDMDHENMFWYRQDPGLGLRLIYFSYDVKMKEKGDIPEGYSVSREKKERFSLILESASTNQTSMYLCASSLWLTGPNQPQHFGDGTRLSIL.

The chain uses TRBV6-6 and TRBJ2-3, with 7 bases matching TRBD2. This CDR3 has 17 amino acids. Trimming cost V 3 bases and J 1 base; bases outside gene matches: 10. Germline V CDR1 and CDR2: MNHNY, SVGAGI (reference sequence). CDR3 coding DNA: TGTGCCAGCAGTTATTGGGTGGCGGGGGTCCGCACAGATACGCAGTATTTT. Its translation: CASSYWVAGVRTDTQYF.

The J gene is TRBJ2-4, the V gene TRBV20-1, with 7 bases matching TRBD1. This CDR3 is 14 amino acids long. The V gene end was trimmed by 6 bases and the J gene end by 7 bases; junction bases not matched to a gene: 12. The germline V gene encodes CDR1 DFQATT and CDR2 SNEGSKA (reference sequence). DNA of the CDR3: TGCAGTGCAACGGACAGGCCTCCCTATAACATTCAGTACTTC. Its protein product is CSATDRPPYNIQYF.

Many counts were recorded for this clonotype. The chain has TRBV12-3 or TRBV12-4 and TRBJ1-1, with a weak D call TRBD1 (5 bases). The germline V and J ends were trimmed by 8 bases and 1 base, with 14 bases remaining between them. This CDR3 has 14 amino acids. CDR3 protein: CASSLGTANTEAFF. The DNA for the CDR3 is TGTGCCAGCTCACTAGGGACGGCGAACACTGAAGCTTTCTTT.

The chain carries TRBV6-5 and TRBJ1-2, with D maybe TRBD1 (6 bases). The CDR3 totals 15 residues. Germline CDR1 and CDR2: MNHEY and SVGAGI. Deletions cut 2 bases from V and 6 bases from J, with 16 bases between. The CDR3 reads CASSYNGWGPDGYTF. The CDR3 DNA reads as TGTGCCAGCAGTTACAACGGTTGGGGGCCAGATGGCTACACCTTC.

The J gene is TRBJ1-2, the V gene TRBV12-3 or TRBV12-4; possible D gene TRBD1, 6 bases. V dropped 7 bases and J dropped 10 bases, with 25 bases sitting between them. This CDR3 region has 15 residues. CDR3 coding DNA: TGTGCCAGCAACGAGGGGACACTTACCTGGGGAGACTACACCTTC. As protein: CASNEGTLTWGDYTF.

The gene calls are TRBV12-3 or TRBV12-4 and TRBJ2-3; D is uncertain. The CDR3 runs to 14 residues. With 9 bases removed from V and 3 bases from J, the gap between germline ends came to 16 bases. CDR3 in DNA: TGTGCCAGTAGTACGAGACGGAGAACAGATACGCAGTATTTT. Protein product: CASSTRRRTDTQYF.